Shown below are 26 T cell receptor beta chains from a single sample sequenced in a study of graft-versus-host responses after intestinal transplantation. Tissue processing of the graft released intraepithelial and lamina propria lymphocytes from it. The table came from immunoSEQ multiplex PCR; TCRdb's copy has only in-frame clones and leaves some out. The top ten clones hold 10% of a sample with 8,500 to 14,000 clones, roughly 79% of them seen once. This material consisted of ileum tissue, taken 23 days after intestinal transplant. These receptors were obtained from a human patient who received an intestinal transplant, so some T cells may come from the graft donor.

V gene TRBV4-1 combines with J gene TRBJ1-2; the D is unclear. With 2 bases removed from V and 2 bases from J, the gap between germline ends came to 15 bases. The germline CDR1 and CDR2 sequences are MGHRA and YSYEKL. The CDR3 covers 16 residues. The CDR3 DNA follows: TGCGCCAGCAGCCAAAGACCCCTTGGGTCCAACTATGGCTACACCTTC. As protein: CASSQRPLGSNYGYTF.

The J gene is TRBJ1-2, the V gene TRBV5-1, with D uncertain. CDR3 length: 13 residues. Germline-derived CDR1 and CDR2 are SGHRS and YFSETQ. Between the trimmed V and J ends, which lost 3 bases and 7 bases, there was a span of 13 bases. CDR3 DNA sequence: TGCGCCAGCAGCTCGGACGGACGGGGTGGCTACACCTTC. Its protein product is CASSSDGRGGYTF.

Here the CDR3 reads CASSRGTSTYEQYF. The CDR3 DNA reads TGTGCCAGCAGCCGTGGGACTAGCACCTACGAGCAGTACTTC. The genes are TRBV5-4 and TRBJ2-7; TRBD2 agrees at 9 bases. J lost 2 bases, V lost 4 bases, and 4 bases had no gene match. Per the germline V gene, CDR1 is SGHNT and CDR2 is YYREEE (reference sequence). The CDR3 has 14 residues.

V usage is TRBV4-3 and J usage is TRBJ2-7, with D perhaps TRBD1 (6 bases). Trimming stripped 1 base from V and 4 bases from J, with 17 bases between. This CDR3 has 16 residues. Germline V lookup: CDR1 LGHNA, CDR2 YSLEER. The CDR3 is CASSQVATGFRYEQYF. The DNA of the CDR3 is TGCGCCAGCAGCCAAGTTGCCACAGGGTTCCGGTACGAGCAGTACTTC.

The rearrangement uses TRBV5-4 and TRBJ1-4, with 11 bases lining up with TRBD1. The V gene end was trimmed by 3 bases and the J gene end by 6 bases; junction bases not matched to a gene: 7. CDR1 is SGHNT, CDR2 YYREEE, per germline (reference sequence). The CDR3 totals 16 residues. The CDR3 spells CASSYTGQGEYEKLFF. The CDR3 DNA is TGTGCCAGCAGCTACACGGGACAGGGGGAATATGAAAAACTGTTTTTT.

The chain links TRBV5-1 to TRBJ2-2, with D maybe TRBD1 (6 bases). V was pared by 4 bases and J by 4 bases, with 8 bases between. Germline loops: CDR1 SGHRS, CDR2 YFSETQ. The CDR3 is made up of 13 amino acids. CDR3 in amino acids: CASSIQGTGELFF. The CDR3 bases are TGCGCCAGCAGCATACAGGGCACCGGGGAGCTGTTTTTT.

This clone is medium-sized in the sample. The V gene is TRBV9, the J gene TRBJ2-1; D not certain. The CDR3 consists of 17 residues. V was shortened by 0 bases and J by 5 bases, with 18 bases between the two germline ends. Germline V gene data show CDR1 as SGDLS and CDR2 as YYNGEE. CDR3 DNA: TGTGCCAGCAGCGTAGACTCGGCGCTCATCGTTAACAATGAGCAGTTCTTC. Encoded protein: CASSVDSALIVNNEQFF.

The chain has TRBV18 and TRBJ2-5, with D possibly matching TRBD2 (6 bases). The CDR3 covers 13 residues. Germline values: CDR1 KGHSH, CDR2 LQKENI. Between the trimmed V and J ends, which lost 5 bases and 1 base, there was a span of 8 bases. In nucleotides, the CDR3 is TGTGCCAGCTCAATGGGACTCCAAGAGACCCAGTACTTC. Amino acids: CASSMGLQETQYF.

V gene TRBV19 combines with J gene TRBJ1-1, with D perhaps TRBD1 (6 bases). V gave up 2 bases and J gave up 3 bases, with 16 bases separating them. CDR1 and CDR2 (germline): LNHDA, SQIVND (reference sequence). This CDR3 is built from 16 residues. The CDR3 is CASSIRLRQGHTEAFF. Here the CDR3 DNA reads TGTGCCAGTAGTATAAGGCTCAGGCAGGGGCACACTGAAGCTTTCTTT.

The chain employs TRBV9 and TRBJ2-3; 7 bases are shared with TRBD2. This CDR3 contains 15 residues. Germline CDR1 SGDLS, CDR2 YYNGEE. Germline trimming cut 0 bases from V and 1 base from J; bases unmatched to any gene: 2. The CDR3 loop reads CASSVEGGGTDTQYF. CDR3 bases: TGTGCCAGCAGCGTAGAGGGAGGGGGCACAGATACGCAGTATTTT.

The table lists this clone with a count of one. This chain joins TRBV5-1 and TRBJ2-5; either TRBD1 or TRBD2 may fit D (5 bases each). CDR1 is SGHRS, CDR2 YFSETQ, per germline. The CDR3 loop spans 14 amino acids. The V and J ends lost 4 bases and 1 base respectively, with 11 bases between them. The CDR3 region is CASSPGPPQETQYF. Here the CDR3 DNA reads TGCGCCAGCAGCCCGGGACCTCCCCAAGAGACCCAGTACTTC.

This clone was picked up a small number of times. The rearrangement links TRBV27 to TRBJ1-2; no definite D call. Germline CDR1 is MNHEY and CDR2 is SMNVEV (reference sequence). Between the trimmed V and J ends, which lost 2 bases and 0 bases, there was a span of 4 bases. This CDR3 spans 13 amino acids. CDR3 residues: CASSLRTNYGYTF. In DNA, the CDR3 is TGTGCCAGCAGTTTAAGGACTAACTATGGCTACACCTTC.

The count of this clone is one. The chain recombines TRBV7-9 with TRBJ2-6; D unresolved. The V gene lost 5 bases and the J gene lost 4 bases, with 9 bases spanning the gap. The CDR3 totals 14 residues. Germline V gene lookup returns CDR1 SEHNR and CDR2 FQNEAQ (reference sequence). CDR3 sequence: CASSPVVGANVLTF. The CDR3 nucleotides are TGTGCCAGCAGCCCCGTCGTAGGGGCCAACGTCCTGACTTTC.

This sequence joins TRBV2 and TRBJ2-1, with D hard to call. Trimming took off 2 bases at V and 7 bases at J, with 27 bases between the two ends. From germline, CDR1 is SNHLY and CDR2 FYNNEI. The CDR3 is 19 amino acids. The CDR3 DNA reads TGTGCCAGCAGTGAACCTAACCTTTCGGGCACTCATAAAGGGAATGAGCAGTTCTTC. Residues: CASSEPNLSGTHKGNEQFF.

The rearrangement links TRBV7-9 to TRBJ2-3; D tentatively reads TRBD1 or TRBD2 (6 bases each). Trimming removed 8 bases from V and 0 bases from J, with 18 bases in between. The germline V gene encodes CDR1 SEHNR and CDR2 FQNEAQ (reference sequence). This CDR3 is built from 16 residues. The CDR3 spells CASAGHLFTSTDTQYF. The CDR3 bases are TGTGCCAGCGCGGGACATCTCTTCACCAGCACAGATACGCAGTATTTT.

The V and J genes are TRBV14 and TRBJ1-3; 8 bases agree with TRBD1. The CDR3 contains 19 residues. V was clipped by 4 bases and J by 0 bases; unmatched bases: 14. CDR1 and CDR2 from the germline V gene are SGHDN and FVKESK. The CDR3 loop is CASSPGTGGCCFSGNTIYF. CDR3 nucleotides: TGTGCCAGCAGCCCCGGGACAGGTGGTTGTTGCTTCTCTGGAAACACCATATATTTT.

V and J are TRBV20-1 and TRBJ2-1; no clear D gene. The germline V gene encodes CDR1 DFQATT and CDR2 SNEGSKA (reference sequence). Trimming stripped 5 bases from V and 10 bases from J, with 12 bases between. The CDR3 totals 11 residues. CDR3 sequence (DNA): TGCAGTGCTCCCCTTCGACAAGAGCAGTTCTTC. Its translation is CSAPLRQEQFF.

Remarks on this clone: This specimen includes other DNA sequences encoding the same CDR3. The CDR3 DNA follows: TGTGCCAGCAGTGAGCAGGGGACCTATGGCTACACCTTC. Encoded protein: CASSEQGTYGYTF. V and J are TRBV6-1 and TRBJ1-2; TRBD1 is a possible D gene (6 bases). The CDR3 runs to 13 residues. The V gene lost 3 bases and the J gene lost 4 bases, with 9 bases spanning the gap. The germline V gene has CDR1 MNHNS and CDR2 SASEGT.

This clone came up once. This sequence joins TRBV18 and TRBJ1-4; a weak D match, TRBD1 (6 bases). Trimming left V 6 bases short and J 0 bases short, with 14 bases between. Germline CDR1 reads KGHSH; CDR2 reads LQKENI. This CDR3 has 16 amino acids. In DNA, the CDR3 is TGTGCCAGCTCGCTTCAGCAGGGGACAACTAATGAAAAACTGTTTTTT. Its translation is CASSLQQGTTNEKLFF.

The chain employs TRBV7-8 and TRBJ2-7, with TRBD2 matching 10 bases. In germline, CDR1 is SGHVS, CDR2 FQNEAQ. The CDR3 totals 15 residues. Trimming took 4 bases from V and 3 from J; bases not matched to a gene: 6. As DNA, the CDR3 is TGTGCCAGCAGCTATACTAGCGGGACTTTCTACGAGCAGTACTTC. Translated: CASSYTSGTFYEQYF.

By sample share, this clone is large. The chain combines TRBV18 with TRBJ1-2, with 7 bases identical to TRBD1. V lost 0 bases to trimming and J lost 4 bases; unmatched junction nucleotides: 5. The CDR3 sequence is 15 residues long. Germline V gene sequence: CDR1 KGHSH, CDR2 LQKENI. The CDR3 DNA is TGTGCCAGCTCACCACCACCGGCAGGGGGCTATGGCTACACCTTC. Translated, it gives CASSPPPAGGYGYTF.

The V and J genes are TRBV19 and TRBJ1-2; D uncertain. CDR3 length: 13 residues. Trimming removed 3 bases from V and 10 bases from J, with 15 bases in between. The V gene's germline CDR1 is LNHDA and CDR2 SQIVND (reference sequence). The CDR3 sequence: CASSIFPDTYYTF. CDR3 nucleotide sequence: TGTGCCAGTAGTATTTTCCCCGACACCTACTACACCTTC.

The rearrangement uses TRBV7-2 and TRBJ2-1; a weak D match, TRBD2 (7 bases). CDR1 and CDR2 from the germline V gene are SGHTA and FQGNSA. CDR3 size: 15 residues. The V gene lost 0 bases and the J gene lost 7 bases, with 13 bases spanning the gap. In DNA form, the CDR3 reads TGTGCCAGCAGCTTAGCGGGGGGGCCCCTAAATGAGCAGTTCTTC. It encodes CASSLAGGPLNEQFF.

The chain links TRBV15 to TRBJ2-2; 7 bases fit TRBD1. Germline CDR1 LNHNV, CDR2 YYDKDF (reference sequence). The CDR3 consists of 12 residues. V dropped 8 bases and J dropped 3; count of bases not matched to a gene: 0. The CDR3 sequence: CATGTDTGELFF. As DNA, the CDR3 is TGTGCCACCGGGACAGACACCGGGGAGCTGTTTTTT.

The chain couples TRBV4-2 to TRBJ2-6, with TRBD2 identical over 15 bases. Germline V gives CDR1 LGHNA, CDR2 YNFKEQ. The CDR3 loop spans 19 amino acids. The J segment lost 12 bases and the V segment lost 0 bases, leaving 12 bases of the junction unmatched. This chain's CDR3 is CASSQEGLAGGPGGGVLTF. Written as DNA, the CDR3 is TGTGCCAGCAGCCAAGAAGGACTAGCGGGAGGGCCCGGAGGAGGCGTCCTGACTTTC.

The V and J genes are TRBV6-5 and TRBJ1-2; tentative D call: TRBD1 (5 bases). The germline gives CDR1 MNHEY, CDR2 SVGAGI. V was pared by 7 bases and J by 6 bases, with 21 bases between. The CDR3 spans 15 residues. CDR3 bases: TGTGCCAGCACCCCTGTCGGGGGGTTCCCCGATGGCTACACCTTC. Amino acids: CASTPVGGFPDGYTF.